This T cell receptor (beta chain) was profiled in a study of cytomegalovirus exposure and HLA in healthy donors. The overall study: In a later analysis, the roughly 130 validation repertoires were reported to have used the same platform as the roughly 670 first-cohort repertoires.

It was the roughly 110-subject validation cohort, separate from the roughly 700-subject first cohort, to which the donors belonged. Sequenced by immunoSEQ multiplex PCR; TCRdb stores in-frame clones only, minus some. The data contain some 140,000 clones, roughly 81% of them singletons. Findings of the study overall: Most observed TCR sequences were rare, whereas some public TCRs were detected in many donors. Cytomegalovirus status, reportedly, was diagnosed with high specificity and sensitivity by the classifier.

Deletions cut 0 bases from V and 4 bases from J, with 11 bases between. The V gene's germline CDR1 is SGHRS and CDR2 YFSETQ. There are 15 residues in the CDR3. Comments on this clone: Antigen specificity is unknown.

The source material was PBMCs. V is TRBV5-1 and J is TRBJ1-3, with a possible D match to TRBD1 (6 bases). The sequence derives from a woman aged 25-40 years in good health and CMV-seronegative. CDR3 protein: CASSLAGARGNTIYF. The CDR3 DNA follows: TGCGCCAGCAGCTTGGCAGGGGCGCGGGGAAACACCATATATTTT.